This T cell receptor (beta chain) was captured by sequencing in a study of blood T cell repertoires in COVID-19 (dated by TCRdb to 2019 to 2021). Turning to the overall study: Samples from collaborators originated in the United States, Italy and Spain and spanned both the acute and convalescent phases of COVID-19. Samples were obtained from the ongoing ImmuneRACE study (first 160 participants) and from about 1,300 subjects provided by 6 global collaborators. The material from the prospective study consisted of cDNA or gDNA derived from T cells, B-cell-depleted T cells, or PBMCs. The repertoires were released in a freely available public database intended as a resource for research on the immune response to SARS-CoV-2. The dataset comprised deeply sampled blood TCRbeta repertoires from subjects exposed to, actively infected with, or recovered from COVID-19. HLA class I and class II types, where available, came from metadata supplied by the sample provider rather than from assay-based typing. A de-identified subject ID, COVID-19 status, age in years and sex were almost always included in the sample metadata. Overall study outcomes, separate from this receptor: Clinical and demographic metadata were provided uncurated, with the amount varying by source and participant.

Each collaborating institution followed its own protocols to collect whole blood in K2EDTA tubes. For TCRbeta analysis, collaborators shipped samples as frozen whole blood, isolated PBMCs, or DNA extracted from either of those sample types. TCRbeta CDR3 regions were amplified from genomic DNA using the immunoSEQ Assay, a bias-controlled multiplex PCR. Per the authors' processing: Within the assay, amplification of reference gene primers was used to estimate how many nucleated cells each sample contained. Sequence reads were collapsed and filtered to measure the absolute abundance of every unique TCRbeta CDR3 rearrangement. For each sample, productive Simpson clonality was calculated as the square root of Simpson's diversity index across productive rearrangements. The table was pulled from immuneACCESS by TCRdb, which kept in-frame rearrangements only. Such tables lose some clones; where checked, under half of the loss comes from unresolved V genes, and the rest has no known cause. That table furnishes V, J and clone size, whereas the DNA furnished D and trimming. This sample lists about 100,000 clones; 84% were detected once. Approximately 2% of the sample rests with the top ten.

A note on this clone: The specificity of this receptor is unknown. No base qualities exist here, and no much larger clone lies one base off it.

Germline trimming: 4 bases from V, 7 bases from J; junction bases outside gene matches: 5. CDR1 and CDR2 are drawn from the germline V gene: MGHDK, SYGVNS. The CDR3 starts with the cysteine, ends with the phenylalanine, and has 13 residues. Here the CDR3 DNA is all that survives: 39 bases in frame from base 1. The sequenced material came from peripheral blood. The V and J segments used are TRBV25-1 and TRBJ2-5, with 8 bases in between that match TRBD1. This receptor was obtained from a man in his 70s with active or convalescent COVID-19. DNA sequence: TGTGCCAGCAGTGGACAGGGGTTTGGGACCCAGTACTTC. It specifies CASSGQGFGTQYF.